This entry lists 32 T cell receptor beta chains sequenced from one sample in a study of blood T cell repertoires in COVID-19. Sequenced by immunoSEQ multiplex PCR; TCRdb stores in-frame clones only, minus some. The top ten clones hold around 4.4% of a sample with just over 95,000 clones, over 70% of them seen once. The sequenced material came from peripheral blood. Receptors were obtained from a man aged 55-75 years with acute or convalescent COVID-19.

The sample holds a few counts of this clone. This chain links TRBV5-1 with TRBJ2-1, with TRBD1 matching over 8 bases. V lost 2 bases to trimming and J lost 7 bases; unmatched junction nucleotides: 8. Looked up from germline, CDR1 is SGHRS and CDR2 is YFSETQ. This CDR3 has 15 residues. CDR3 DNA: TGCGCCAGCAGCTTTGGTCAGGGGGCAAAGAATGAGCAGTTCTTC. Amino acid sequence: CASSFGQGAKNEQFF.

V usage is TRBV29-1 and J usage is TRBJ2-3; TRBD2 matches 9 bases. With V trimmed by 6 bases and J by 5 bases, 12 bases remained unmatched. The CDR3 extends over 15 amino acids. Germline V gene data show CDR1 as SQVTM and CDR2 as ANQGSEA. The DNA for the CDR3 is TGCAGCGTGCGGGGGGGTGCGGAGGTGGGAGATACGCAGTATTTT. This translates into CSVRGGAEVGDTQYF.

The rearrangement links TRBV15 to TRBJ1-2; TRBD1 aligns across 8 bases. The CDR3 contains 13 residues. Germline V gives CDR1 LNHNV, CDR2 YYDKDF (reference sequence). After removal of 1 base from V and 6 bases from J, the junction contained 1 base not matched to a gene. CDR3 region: CATSRATGDGYTF. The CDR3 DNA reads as TGTGCCACCAGCAGAGCGACAGGGGATGGCTACACCTTC.

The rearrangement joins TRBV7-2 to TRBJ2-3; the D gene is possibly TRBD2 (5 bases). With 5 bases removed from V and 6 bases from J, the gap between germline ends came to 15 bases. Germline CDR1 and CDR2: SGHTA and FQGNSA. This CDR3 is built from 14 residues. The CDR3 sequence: CASSPTRGSDTQYF. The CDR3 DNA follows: TGTGCCAGCAGCCCCACTCGCGGGTCGGATACGCAGTATTTT. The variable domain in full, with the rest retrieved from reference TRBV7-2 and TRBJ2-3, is GAGVSQSPSNKVTEKGKDVELRCDPISGHTALYWYRQSLGQGLEFLIYFQGNSAPDKSGLPSDRFSAERTGGSVSTLTIQRTQQEDSAVYLCASSPTRGSDTQYFGPGTRLTVL.

This CDR3 is CASSLAGLAEETQYF. The CDR3 DNA reads TGTGCCAGCAGCTTGGCGGGGCTAGCGGAAGAGACCCAGTACTTC. The rearrangement joins TRBV5-4 to TRBJ2-5; TRBD2 agrees at 7 bases. V shed 0 bases and J 3 bases; nucleotides not matched to a gene: 5. This CDR3 has 15 residues. CDR1 SGHNT and CDR2 YYREEE come from the germline V gene (reference sequence).

In nucleotides, the CDR3 is TGCGCCAGCAGCTCACCCTGGACAGGGCGTAACGGGGAGCTGTTTTTT. Its protein is CASSSPWTGRNGELFF. This sequence joins TRBV5-1 and TRBJ2-2; 8 bases are a match to TRBD1. Germline V gene data show CDR1 as SGHRS and CDR2 as YFSETQ. The CDR3 has 16 residues. The J segment lost 7 bases and the V segment lost 3 bases, leaving 11 bases of the junction unmatched. The variable domain in full, with the rest retrieved from reference TRBV5-1 and TRBJ2-2, is KAGVTQTPRYLIKTRGQQVTLSCSPISGHRSVSWYQQTPGQGLQFLFEYFSETQRNKGNFPGRFSGRQFSNSRSEMNVSTLELGDSALYLCASSSPWTGRNGELFFGEGSRLTVL.

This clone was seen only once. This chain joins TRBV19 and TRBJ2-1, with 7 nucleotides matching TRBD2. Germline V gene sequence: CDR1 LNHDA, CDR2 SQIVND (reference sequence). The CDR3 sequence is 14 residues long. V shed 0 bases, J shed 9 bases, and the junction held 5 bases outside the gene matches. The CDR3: CASSIESGGIEQFF. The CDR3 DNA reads TGTGCCAGTAGTATAGAGTCGGGGGGTATTGAGCAGTTCTTC.

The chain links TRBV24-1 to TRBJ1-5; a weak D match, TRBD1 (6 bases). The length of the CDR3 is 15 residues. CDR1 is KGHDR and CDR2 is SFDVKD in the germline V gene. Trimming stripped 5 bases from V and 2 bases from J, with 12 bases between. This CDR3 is CATSAHAGGNQPQHF. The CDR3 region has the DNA TGTGCCACCAGTGCCCACGCAGGGGGCAATCAGCCCCAGCATTTT.

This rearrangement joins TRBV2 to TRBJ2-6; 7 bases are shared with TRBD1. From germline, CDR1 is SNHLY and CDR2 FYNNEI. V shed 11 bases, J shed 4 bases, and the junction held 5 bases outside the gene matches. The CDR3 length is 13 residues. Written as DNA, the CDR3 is TGTGCCTCTCGGGGACAGGGGGCCAACGTCCTGACTTTC. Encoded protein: CASRGQGANVLTF. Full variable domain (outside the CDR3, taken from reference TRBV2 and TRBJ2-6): EPEVTQTPSHQVTQMGQEVILRCVPISNHLYFYWYRQILGQKVEFLVSFYNNEISEKSEIFDDQFSVERPDGSNFTLKIRSTKLEDSAMYFCASRGQGANVLTFGAGSRLTVL.

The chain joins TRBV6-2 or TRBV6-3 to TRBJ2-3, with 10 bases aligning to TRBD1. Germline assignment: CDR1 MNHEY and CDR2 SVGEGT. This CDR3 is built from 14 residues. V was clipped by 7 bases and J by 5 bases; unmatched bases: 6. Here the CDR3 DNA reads TGTGCCAGCACCCCGAGGACAGGGGGAGATACGCAGTATTTT. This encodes CASTPRTGGDTQYF.

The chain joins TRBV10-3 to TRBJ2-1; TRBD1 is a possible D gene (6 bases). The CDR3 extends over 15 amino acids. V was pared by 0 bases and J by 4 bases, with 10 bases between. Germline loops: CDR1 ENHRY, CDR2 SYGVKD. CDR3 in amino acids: CAISESAGVYNEQFF. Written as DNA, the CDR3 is TGTGCCATCAGTGAGTCCGCAGGGGTTTACAATGAGCAGTTCTTC.

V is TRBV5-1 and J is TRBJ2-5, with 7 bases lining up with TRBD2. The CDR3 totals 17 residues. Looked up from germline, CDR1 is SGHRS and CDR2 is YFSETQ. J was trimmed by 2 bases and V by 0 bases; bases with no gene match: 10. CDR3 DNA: TGCGCCAGCAGCTTGGGGCTAGCGGAGGGACCACAAGAGACCCAGTACTTC. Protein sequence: CASSLGLAEGPQETQYF. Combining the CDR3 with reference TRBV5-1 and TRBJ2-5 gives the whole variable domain KAGVTQTPRYLIKTRGQQVTLSCSPISGHRSVSWYQQTPGQGLQFLFEYFSETQRNKGNFPGRFSGRQFSNSRSEMNVSTLELGDSALYLCASSLGLAEGPQETQYFGPGTRLLVL.

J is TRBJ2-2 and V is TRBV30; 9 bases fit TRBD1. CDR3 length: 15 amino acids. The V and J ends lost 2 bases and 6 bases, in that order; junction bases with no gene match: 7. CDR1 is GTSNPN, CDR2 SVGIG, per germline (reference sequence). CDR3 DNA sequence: TGTGCCTGGAGTCCGTACAGGGGGCGCGCCGGGGAGCTGTTTTTT. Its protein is CAWSPYRGRAGELFF.

The CDR3 spells CATQLDRLDGYTF. Written as DNA, the CDR3 is TGTGCCACCCAGTTAGACAGACTCGATGGCTACACCTTC. The genes are TRBV6-5 and TRBJ1-2; a possible D gene is TRBD1 (5 bases). The CDR3 runs 13 residues. The ends were cut back, 10 bases at V and 6 bases at J, with 18 bases in the middle. Germline CDR1 MNHEY, CDR2 SVGAGI.

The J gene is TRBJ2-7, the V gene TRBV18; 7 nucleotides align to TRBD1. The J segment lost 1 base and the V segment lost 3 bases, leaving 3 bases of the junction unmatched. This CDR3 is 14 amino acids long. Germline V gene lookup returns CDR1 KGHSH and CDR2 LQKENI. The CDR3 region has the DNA TGTGCCAGCTCACCCTCAGGGGGTTCCTACGAGCAGTACGTC. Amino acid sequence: CASSPSGGSYEQYV.

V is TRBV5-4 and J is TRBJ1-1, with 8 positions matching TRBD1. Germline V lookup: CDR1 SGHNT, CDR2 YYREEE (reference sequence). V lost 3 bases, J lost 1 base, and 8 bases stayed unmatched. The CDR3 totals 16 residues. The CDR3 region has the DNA TGTGCCAGCAGCTGGGGACAGGAACTAAAGAACACTGAAGCTTTCTTT. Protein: CASSWGQELKNTEAFF.

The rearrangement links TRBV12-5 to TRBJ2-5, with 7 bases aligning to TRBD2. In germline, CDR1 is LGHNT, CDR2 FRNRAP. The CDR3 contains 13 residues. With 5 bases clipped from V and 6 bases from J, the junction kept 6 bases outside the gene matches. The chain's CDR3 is CASGREGGKTQYF. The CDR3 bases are TGTGCTAGTGGTAGGGAGGGCGGAAAGACCCAGTACTTC.

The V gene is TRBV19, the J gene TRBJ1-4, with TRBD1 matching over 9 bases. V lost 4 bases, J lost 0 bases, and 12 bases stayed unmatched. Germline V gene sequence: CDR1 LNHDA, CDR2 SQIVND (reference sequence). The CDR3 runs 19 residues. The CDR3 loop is CASSTRGTGRSATNEKLFF. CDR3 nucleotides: TGTGCCAGTAGTACCCGGGGGACAGGGCGGTCTGCAACTAATGAAAAACTGTTTTTT.

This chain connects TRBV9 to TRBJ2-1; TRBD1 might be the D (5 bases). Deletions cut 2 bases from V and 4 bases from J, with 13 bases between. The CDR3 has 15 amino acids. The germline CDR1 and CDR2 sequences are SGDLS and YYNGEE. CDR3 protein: CASSVDSYAYNEQFF. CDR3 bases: TGTGCCAGCAGCGTCGACAGTTACGCTTACAATGAGCAGTTCTTC.

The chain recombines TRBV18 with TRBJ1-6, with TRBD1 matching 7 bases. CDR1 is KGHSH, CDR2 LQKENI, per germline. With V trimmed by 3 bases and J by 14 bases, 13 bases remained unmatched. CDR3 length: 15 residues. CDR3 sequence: CASSPPGTALLSLHF. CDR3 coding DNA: TGTGCCAGCTCACCCCCCGGGACAGCGCTATTGTCCCTCCACTTT.

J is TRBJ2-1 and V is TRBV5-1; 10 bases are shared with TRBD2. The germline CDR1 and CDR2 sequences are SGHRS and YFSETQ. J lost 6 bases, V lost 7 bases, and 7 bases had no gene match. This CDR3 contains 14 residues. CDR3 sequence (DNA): TGCGCCAGCGGGACTAGCGTTCCCTTCAATGAGCAGTTCTTC. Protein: CASGTSVPFNEQFF.

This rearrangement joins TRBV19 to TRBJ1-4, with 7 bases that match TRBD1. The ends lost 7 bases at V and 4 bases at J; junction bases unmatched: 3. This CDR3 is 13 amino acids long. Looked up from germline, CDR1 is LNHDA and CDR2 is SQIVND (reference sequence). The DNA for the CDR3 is TGTGCCAGTACACGACAGGGTAATGAAAAACTGTTTTTT. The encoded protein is CASTRQGNEKLFF.

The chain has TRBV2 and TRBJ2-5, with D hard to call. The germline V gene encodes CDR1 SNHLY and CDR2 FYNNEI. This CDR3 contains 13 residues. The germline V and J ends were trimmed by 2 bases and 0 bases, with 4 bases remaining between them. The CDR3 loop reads CASSEPDQETQYF. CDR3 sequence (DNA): TGTGCCAGCAGTGAACCCGACCAAGAGACCCAGTACTTC.

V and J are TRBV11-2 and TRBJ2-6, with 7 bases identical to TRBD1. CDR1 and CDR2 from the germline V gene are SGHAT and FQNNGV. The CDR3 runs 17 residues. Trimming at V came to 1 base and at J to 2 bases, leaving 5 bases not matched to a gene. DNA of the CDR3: TGTGCCAGCAGCTTAGGACAGGGTTTGACTGGGGCCAACGTCCTGACTTTC. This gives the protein CASSLGQGLTGANVLTF. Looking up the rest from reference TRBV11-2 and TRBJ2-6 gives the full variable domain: EAGVAQSPRYKIIEKRQSVAFWCNPISGHATLYWYQQILGQGPKLLIQFQNNGVVDDSQLPKDRFSAERLKGVDSTLKIQPAKLEDSAVYLCASSLGQGLTGANVLTFGAGSRLTVL.

Written as DNA, the CDR3 is TGTGCCAGCAGTTACAGCACGGACGAGCAGTACGTC. It is translated as CASSYSTDEQYV. The rearrangement uses TRBV6-6 and TRBJ2-7, with D unclear. Trimming pared 2 bases from V and 5 bases from J, leaving 7 bases between. Germline V lookup: CDR1 MNHNY, CDR2 SVGAGI (reference sequence). The CDR3 contains 12 residues.

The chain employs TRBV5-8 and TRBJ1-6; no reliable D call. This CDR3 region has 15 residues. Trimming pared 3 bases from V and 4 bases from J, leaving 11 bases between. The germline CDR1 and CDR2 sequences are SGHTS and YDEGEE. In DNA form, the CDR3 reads TGTGCCAGCAGCTCAGAAGCGGAATATAATTCACCCCTCCACTTT. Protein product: CASSSEAEYNSPLHF.

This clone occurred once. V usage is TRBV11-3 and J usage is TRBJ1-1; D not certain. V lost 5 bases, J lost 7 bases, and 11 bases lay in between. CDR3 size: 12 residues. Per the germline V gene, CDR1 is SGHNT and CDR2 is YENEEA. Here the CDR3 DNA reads TGTGCCAGCAGCGTACAGCGGAGTGAAGCTTTCTTT. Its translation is CASSVQRSEAFF.

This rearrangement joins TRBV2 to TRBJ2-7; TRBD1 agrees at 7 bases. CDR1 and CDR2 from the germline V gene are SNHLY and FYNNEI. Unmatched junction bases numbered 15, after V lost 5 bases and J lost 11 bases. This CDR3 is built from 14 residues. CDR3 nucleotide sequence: TGTGCCAGCAGTTTAAAAGCTACAGGGGTTACGGAGTACTTC. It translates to CASSLKATGVTEYF.

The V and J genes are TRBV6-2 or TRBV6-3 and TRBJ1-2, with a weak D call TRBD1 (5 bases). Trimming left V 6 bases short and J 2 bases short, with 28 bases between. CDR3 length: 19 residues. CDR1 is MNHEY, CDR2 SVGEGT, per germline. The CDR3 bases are TGTGCCAGCAGCCGATTAGGGATCCCCGACAGAGACTTAAACTATGGCTACACCTTC. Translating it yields CASSRLGIPDRDLNYGYTF.

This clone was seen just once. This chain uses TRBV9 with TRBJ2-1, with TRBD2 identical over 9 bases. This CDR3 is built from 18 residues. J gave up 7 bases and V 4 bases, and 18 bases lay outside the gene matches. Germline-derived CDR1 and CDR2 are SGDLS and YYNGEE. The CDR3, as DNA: TGTGCCAGCAGCCGAAACCCAACCAGTGGGGCGGGAGGGAATGAGCAGTTCTTC. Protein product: CASSRNPTSGAGGNEQFF.

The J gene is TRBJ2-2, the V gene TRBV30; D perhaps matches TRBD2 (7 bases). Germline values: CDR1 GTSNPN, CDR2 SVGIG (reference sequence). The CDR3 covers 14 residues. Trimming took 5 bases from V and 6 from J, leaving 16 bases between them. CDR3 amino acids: CAWAEGGVPGELFF. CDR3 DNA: TGTGCCTGGGCCGAGGGGGGGGTTCCCGGGGAGCTGTTTTTT.

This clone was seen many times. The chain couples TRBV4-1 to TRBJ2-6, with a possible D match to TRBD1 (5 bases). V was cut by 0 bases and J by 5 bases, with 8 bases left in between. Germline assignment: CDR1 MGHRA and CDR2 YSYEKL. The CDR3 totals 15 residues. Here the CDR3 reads CASSQDPDRANVLTF. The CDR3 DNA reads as TGCGCCAGCAGCCAAGATCCGGACAGGGCCAACGTCCTGACTTTC.